This T cell receptor beta chain is drawn from a study of control samples from healthy donors and cancer patients. CDR1 and CDR2 (germline): SGHAT, FQNNGV. After removal of 2 bases from V and 6 bases from J, the junction contained 13 bases not matched to a gene. The CDR3 totals 17 residues. This clone occurred once. Clones were sequenced by immunoSEQ multiplex PCR, and TCRdb holds only the in-frame ones, with some missing. The sample carries fewer than 500,000 clones, 90% recorded once. This receptor was identified in a man between 35 and 55 years old with head and neck cancer. Sequenced sample: PBMCs. The rearrangement uses TRBV11-2 and TRBJ2-1, with 7 bases identical to TRBD2. CDR3: CASSLMFGGRGVNEQFF. CDR3 in DNA: TGTGCCAGCAGCTTAATGTTTGGGGGGAGGGGAGTCAATGAGCAGTTCTTC.